This T cell receptor (beta chain) comes out of a study of OX40 agonist ivuxolimab in advanced cancers. About the study: Ivuxolimab, which patients received intravenously every 2 weeks, was dosed at 0.01 to 10 mg/kg. Allowance was made for prior anti-PD-1, anti-PD-L1 or anti-CTLA-4 therapy, and 40% had some.

To note about this clone: Antigen: not known.

Generated by immunoSEQ multiplex PCR, the TCRdb table keeps only in-frame clones and is missing some. The table includes 65,000 to 80,000 clones, 80% to 85% detected once. Study-wide points: Certain nonresponding patients likewise had low normalized T-cell clonal expansion. CD4+ and CD8+ blood T cells expanded clonally by week 6 at 0.1 to 3.0 mg/kg.

V gave up 5 bases and J gave up 2 bases, with 7 bases separating them. CDR3 length equals 12 residues. Looked up from germline, CDR1 is SNHLY and CDR2 is FYNNEI. The TCR comes from an adult with an advanced solid tumor such as melanoma, head and neck, liver or kidney cancer. The sample in question was CD4+ or CD8+ T cells sorted from blood, obtained in a trial of the OX40 agonist ivuxolimab. The gene calls are TRBV2 and TRBJ2-7; D is possibly TRBD1 (5 bases). The DNA for the CDR3 is TGTGCCAGCAGTAAAGGGGCCTACGAGCAGTACTTC. This translates into CASSKGAYEQYF. Full variable domain (outside the CDR3, taken from reference TRBV2 and TRBJ2-7): EPEVTQTPSHQVTQMGQEVILRCVPISNHLYFYWYRQILGQKVEFLVSFYNNEISEKSEIFDDQFSVERPDGSNFTLKIRSTKLEDSAMYFCASSKGAYEQYFGPGTRLTVT.